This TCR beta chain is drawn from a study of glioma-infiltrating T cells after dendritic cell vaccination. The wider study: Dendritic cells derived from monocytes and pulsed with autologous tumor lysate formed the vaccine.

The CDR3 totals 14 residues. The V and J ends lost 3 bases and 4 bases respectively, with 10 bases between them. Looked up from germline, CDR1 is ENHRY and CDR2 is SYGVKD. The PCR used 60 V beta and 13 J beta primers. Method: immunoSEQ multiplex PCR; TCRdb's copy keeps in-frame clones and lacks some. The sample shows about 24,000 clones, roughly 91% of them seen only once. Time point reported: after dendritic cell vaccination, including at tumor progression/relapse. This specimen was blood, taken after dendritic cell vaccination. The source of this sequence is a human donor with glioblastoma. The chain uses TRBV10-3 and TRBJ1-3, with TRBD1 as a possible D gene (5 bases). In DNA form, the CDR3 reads TGTGCCATCAGTGACGGGGGGGTCGGAAACACCATATATTTT. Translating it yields CAISDGGVGNTIYF.